The sequence of this T cell receptor beta chain was determined in a study of Graves' ophthalmopathy and Graves' hyperthyroidism. Many counts were recorded for this clonotype. The antigen is undetermined. Other autoimmune diseases, uncontrolled infections, pregnancy and lactation each led to patient exclusion. TCR beta CDR3 amplification used RNA transcripts. HTBI primers were employed in first-round RT-PCR, then a second-round multiplex PCR followed. TCRdb re-derived calls from the multiplex PCR reads in MiXCR, one entry per CDR3 protein. The sample includes hundreds of thousands of distinct CDR3 sequences, 15% to 19% of them seen just once. The CDR3 is 15 amino acids. The V gene's germline CDR1 is LNHDA and CDR2 SQIVND (reference sequence). V lost 1 base and J lost 5, with 14 bases in between. Study-wide findings and caveats: Most clonotypes expanded in thyroid above 0.001 frequency were present in blood too.

This clonotype was obtained from a young woman with stable Graves' hyperthyroidism. Sequences were obtained from peripheral blood. This chain uses TRBV19 with TRBJ2-5; possibly TRBD1 for D (6 bases). In DNA, the CDR3 is TGTGCCAGTAGTATAGGAGCCGGGACAACCGAGACCCAGTACTTC. The encoded protein is CASSIGAGTTETQYF.